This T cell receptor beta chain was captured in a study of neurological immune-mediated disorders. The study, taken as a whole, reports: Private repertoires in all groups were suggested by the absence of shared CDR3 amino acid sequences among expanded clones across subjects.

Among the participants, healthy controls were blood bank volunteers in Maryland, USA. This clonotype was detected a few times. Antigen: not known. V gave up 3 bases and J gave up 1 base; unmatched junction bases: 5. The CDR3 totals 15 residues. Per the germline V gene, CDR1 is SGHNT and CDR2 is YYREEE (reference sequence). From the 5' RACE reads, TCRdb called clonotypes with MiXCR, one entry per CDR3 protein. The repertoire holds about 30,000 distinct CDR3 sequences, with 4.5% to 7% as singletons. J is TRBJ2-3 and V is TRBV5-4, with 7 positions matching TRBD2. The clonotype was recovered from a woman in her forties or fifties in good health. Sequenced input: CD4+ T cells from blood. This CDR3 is CASSSPGGGTDTQYF. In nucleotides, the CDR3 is TGTGCCAGCAGCTCGCCTGGGGGGGGCACAGATACGCAGTATTTT.